This T cell receptor (beta chain) derives from a study of cytotoxic CD8 clonotypes in ibrutinib-treated CLL. For the study at large: Researchers reported under twelve relapsed/refractory and some 14 treatment-naive patients, under 18 of them IGHV unmutated. An average of about 250,000 productive templates and about 100,000 productive rearrangements was obtained per sample.

T cells were sequenced at a targeted depth of 1 in 200,000 to 1 in 1 million. Some clones are missing from TCRdb's copy, which holds only in-frame ones; the method was immunoSEQ multiplex PCR. Among 26,000 or so clones listed, 62% were seen once. Comment on this clone: Its antigen is not identified.

The V gene's germline CDR1 is MGHRA and CDR2 YSYEKL. The CDR3 is 15 residues long. V shed 4 bases and J shed 1 base, with 12 bases lying between them. General study findings and limits: Circulating CD8+ T-cell counts were tracked by baseline clonality, which exceeded that of age-matched healthy donors.

The source was PBMCs, collected before ibrutinib treatment. The V gene is TRBV4-1, the J gene TRBJ2-3; no definite D call. The sequence derives from a human donor with chronic lymphocytic leukemia. In DNA form, the CDR3 reads TGCGCCAGCAGCCCAATCGACTCCCGCACAGATACGCAGTATTTT. Residues: CASSPIDSRTDTQYF.